The 6 T cell receptor beta chains below come from one sample, sequenced in a study of T cells expressing NK-cell markers. TCRdb re-called the 5' RACE reads; every CDR3 protein appears as one record, without DNA. The listing records fewer than 400,000 distinct CDR3 sequences. The sequenced sample consisted of blood T cells: a sorted CD56 or NKG2C T cell subset, CD4+ or CD8+ T cells, or bulk PBMC T cells (not recorded which). The receptors originated from a man aged 18-75 years in good health.

The chain is built from TRBV6-5 and TRBJ2-2; TCRdb proposes TRBD1, but this gene call is untestable without DNA. Germline V gene sequence: CDR1 MNHEY, CDR2 SVGAGI. This CDR3 comprises 15 residues. The chain's CDR3 is CASRPVQGFTGELFF.

The chain combines TRBV6-1 with TRBJ2-5; the TCRdb call, TRBD1, lacks DNA for checking. This CDR3 comprises 17 residues. From germline, CDR1 is MNHNS and CDR2 SASEGT. The CDR3 is CASSQDIVGGSNRAQYF.

V gene TRBV9 combines with J gene TRBJ2-7; TCRdb reports TRBD2, a call that lacks DNA to check it against. CDR1 is SGDLS, CDR2 YYNGEE, per germline. The CDR3 consists of 15 residues. The CDR3 spells CASSVSSGVLDEQYF.

The chain carries TRBV7-9 and TRBJ2-7. The CDR3 runs to 13 residues. CDR1 and CDR2 (germline): SEHNR, FQNEAQ (reference sequence). The CDR3 reads CASSLGTTYEQYF. The complete variable domain, with remaining parts taken from reference TRBV7-9 and TRBJ2-7, reads DTGVSQNPRHKITKRGQNVTFRCDPISEHNRLYWYRQTLGQGPEFLTYFQNEAQLEKSRLLSDRFSAERPKGSFSTLEIQRTEQGDSAMYLCASSLGTTYEQYFGPGTRLTVT.

The chain recombines TRBV20-1 with TRBJ2-1; with no DNA, the TCRdb D assignment of TRBD1 cannot be verified. Germline V gene lookup returns CDR1 DFQATT and CDR2 SNEGSKA (reference sequence). The CDR3 is 15 residues long. The CDR3 sequence: CSAAPGTGAYNEQFF.

The chain recombines TRBV2 with TRBJ2-3. Germline V CDR1 and CDR2: SNHLY, FYNNEI. The CDR3 covers 13 residues. This CDR3 is CASNGVFTDTQYF.